The clone carrying this T cell receptor beta chain was seen repeatedly, ten times or more. What it binds is not known. Germline V CDR1 and CDR2: DFQATT, SNEGSKA (reference sequence). The CDR3 length is 17 residues. The V end was cut by 0 bases, the J end by 0 bases, with 15 bases between. The data belong to a study of identical twins. Template switching created a universal primer site, and the cDNA included unique molecular identifiers. In TCRdb, the 5' RACE reads were re-called with MiXCR into one record per CDR3 protein. Here the sample spans 310,000 or so distinct CDR3 sequences, roughly 9.7% being singletons. Study results and caveats: Twins' surplus sharing was weaker for beta out-of-frame sequences.

Another study also made use of these data, one on yellow fever vaccine responses in identical twins.

V gene TRBV20-1 combines with J gene TRBJ2-1; D is perhaps TRBD2 (5 bases). Sequenced input: CD8+ T cells sorted from blood. This clonotype was obtained from a woman between 18 and 30 years old in good health. In nucleotides, the CDR3 is TGCAGTGCTAGAGATCCCCGGGCTAGCCGCTCCTACAATGAGCAGTTCTTC. It codes for CSARDPRASRSYNEQFF.